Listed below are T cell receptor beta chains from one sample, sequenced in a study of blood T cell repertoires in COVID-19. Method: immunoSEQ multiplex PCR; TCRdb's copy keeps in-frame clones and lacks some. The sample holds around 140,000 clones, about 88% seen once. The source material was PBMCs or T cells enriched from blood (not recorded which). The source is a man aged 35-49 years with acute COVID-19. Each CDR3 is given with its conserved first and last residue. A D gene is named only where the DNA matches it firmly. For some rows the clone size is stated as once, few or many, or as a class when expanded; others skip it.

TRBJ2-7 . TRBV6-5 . TGTGCCAGCAGTTTGCTCCGGGTCTCCGCCGACTACGAGCAGTACTTC CASSLLRVSADYEQYF
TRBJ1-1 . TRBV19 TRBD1 TGTGCCAGTAGTCCCACAGGGGGCGTCACTGAAGCTTTCTTT CASSPTGGVTEAFF
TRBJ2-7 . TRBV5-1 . TGCGCCAGCAGCTTGAACAGGGCATACGAGCAGTACTTC CASSLNRAYEQYF
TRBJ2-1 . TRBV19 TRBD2 TGTGCCAGTAGTATAGAGGACGGGGGGGCCTCCTACAATGAGCAGTTCTTC CASSIEDGGASYNEQFF
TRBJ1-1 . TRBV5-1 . TGCGCCAGCAGCTTGCCCCAGGGCAACACTGAAGCTTTCTTT CASSLPQGNTEAFF
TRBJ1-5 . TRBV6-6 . TGTGCCAGCACCGCGACAGGAGATCAGCCCCAGCATTTT CASTATGDQPQHF
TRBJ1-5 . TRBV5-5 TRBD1 TGTGCCAGCAGCCTTGGGACAGGGGAGCGGCCCCAGCATTTT CASSLGTGERPQHF
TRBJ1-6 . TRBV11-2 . TGTGCCAGCAGCTTCCGGCAGGGTAATTCACCCCTCCACTTT CASSFRQGNSPLHF
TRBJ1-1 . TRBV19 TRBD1 TGTGCCAGTAATACTGGACAGGGGGCCCTGAACACTGAAGCTTTCTTT CASNTGQGALNTEAFF
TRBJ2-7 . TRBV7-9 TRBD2 TGTGCCAGCAGCCCGGGACTAGCGGGAGATTTGGACGAGCAGTACTTC CASSPGLAGDLDEQYF
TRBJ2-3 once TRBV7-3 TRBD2 TGTGCCAGCAGCTTAAGACTAGCGGGGGCTGCAGATACGCAGTATTTT CASSLRLAGAADTQYF
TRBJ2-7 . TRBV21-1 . TGTGCCACCCCGACAGGGTACGAGCAGTACTTC CATPTGYEQYF
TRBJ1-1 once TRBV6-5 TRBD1 TGTGCCAGCAGACCTTCTGACAGGGCTGAAGCTTTCTTT CASRPSDRAEAFF
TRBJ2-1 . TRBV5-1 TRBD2 TGCGCCAGCCGTGTCTTTCCGGGAGGGGAGGGTGAGCAGTTCTTC CASRVFPGGEGEQFF
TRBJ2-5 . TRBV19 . TGTGCCAGTAGGAAAACAGGAGTCCACCAAGAGACCCAGTACTTC CASRKTGVHQETQYF
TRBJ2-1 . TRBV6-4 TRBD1 TGTGCCAGCAGTCTCGACAGGGTTAACTACAATGAGCAGTTCTTC CASSLDRVNYNEQFF
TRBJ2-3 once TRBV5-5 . TGTGCCAGCAGCTTGGCGGGCACAGATACGCAGTATTTT CASSLAGTDTQYF
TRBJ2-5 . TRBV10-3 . TGTGCCATCAGCACAGGGTATGAACTTTCGGCAGAGACCCAGTACTTC CAISTGYELSAETQYF